What follows is one T cell receptor beta chain and its context. Which antigen it targets is not known. No clone much larger than this one lies a single base away; base qualities are absent. The Qiagen DNeasy kit was used to extract genomic DNA from unsorted PBMCs and from the negatively selected CD4+ and CD8+ fractions. TCR beta CDR3 regions were subjected to amplification by immunoSEQ multiplex PCR with primers that anneal to V and J segments. A synthetic immune receptor repertoire was used to minimize amplification bias, and any remaining bias was removed computationally after sequencing. Per the source publication's procedure: Repertoire diversity was quantified as the Shannon entropy index using custom Python scripts. Unsorted, CD4+ and CD8+ repertoires were examined separately, except in combined analyses, for which CD4+ and CD8+ sequences were merged in silico. Clonal expansion was defined as a frequency increase of at least 2-fold after treatment compared with C1D1, and clones undetected at baseline were assigned a pseudocount of 0.5. Singleton clones were defined as clones with 0 or 1 copy at C1D1, and non-singleton clones were defined as clones with 2 or more copies. Clones expanded in unsorted samples were annotated as CD4+, CD8+ or unknown by matching protein sequences in sorted samples from the same patient. Diversity changes from C1D1 to C4D1 were tested in paired samples using Wilcoxon tests. TCRdb obtained this table from immuneACCESS and retained in-frame rearrangements with V and J assigned. These tables miss some clones; where compared with another copy, unresolved V genes account for less than half of the shortfall, and the remainder is unexplained. V, J and clone size are those of that table, while D and trimming were read from the DNA. The sample table shows about 53,000 clones, and over 70% are seen once. The ten most abundant clones make up less than 20% of the sample.

This sample was included in a study of PD-1 blockade in classical Hodgkin lymphoma (dated by TCRdb to 2018 to 2020). Describing the broader study: Nivolumab dosing was 3 mg/kg intravenously every 2 weeks, continuing until either disease progression or unacceptable toxicity. To define a peripheral blood immune signature of response to PD-1 blockade in classical Hodgkin lymphoma, the study combined TCR beta sequencing with CyTOF. What the research found in general, with its limitations: Baseline TCR diversity was reported to be lower in newly diagnosed patients than in healthy donors and to be lower still in relapsed/refractory patients. The study was limited to a single clinical trial cohort, and causes of repertoire differences, possibly disease activity or prior therapy, remained undefined. CD4+ but not CD8+ TCR diversity rose significantly by C4D1 (p=0.0027 vs p=0.16), most apparent in complete responders (p=0.02). Diversity was lower in patients who began nivolumab less than 1 year after ASCT, so these patients were left out of later analyses to avoid confounding by immune reconstitution. Trial patients with a complete response had baseline diversity similar to that of newly diagnosed patients, while partial responders and progressors had significantly lower diversity.

The time point label, read with the paper, signifies: cycle 1 day 1 (C1D1), immediately before nivolumab initiation. Every trial patient had relapsed after autologous stem cell transplantation, and cohorts A, B and C differed in prior brentuximab vedotin exposure. The trial cohort included 55 to 65 patients with relapsed/refractory classical Hodgkin lymphoma, and each patient had a best overall response of complete response, partial response or progressive disease. In the multi-cohort phase II CheckMate 205 trial, trial patients received single-agent nivolumab. Best overall response was determined by an independent review committee according to the 2007 International Working Group response criteria. Trial PBMCs were collected just before the start of nivolumab (C1D1) and during therapy at cycle 2 day 1 and cycle 4 day 1. Peripheral blood was collected in 8 mL Vacutainer Cell Preparation Tubes, from which PBMCs were isolated by centrifugation and then cryopreserved.

Counted from cysteine to phenylalanine, this CDR3 has 13 amino acids. Of the read, only the CDR3 DNA is kept; its 39 bases are in frame from base 1. Sequences SGHRS (CDR1) and YFSETQ (CDR2) are obtained from the germline V gene. The germline ends are 8 bases apart after V is trimmed by 2 bases and J by 3 bases. This receptor was obtained from a human donor with classical Hodgkin lymphoma. The input for sequencing was peripheral blood mononuclear cells (PBMCs), taken at baseline. Recombination connected TRBV5-1 to TRBJ1-2, with an unclear D gene assignment. CDR3 sequence: CASSLSGDYGYTF. The nucleotide sequence reads as follows: TGCGCCAGCAGCTTATCTGGGGACTATGGCTACACCTTC. With the portions outside the CDR3 filled from the reference TRBV5-1 and TRBJ1-2 genes, the complete variable region becomes KAGVTQTPRYLIKTRGQQVTLSCSPISGHRSVSWYQQTPGQGLQFLFEYFSETQRNKGNFPGRFSGRQFSNSRSEMNVSTLELGDSALYLCASSLSGDYGYTFGSGTRLTVV.